A single sample gave rise to the 21 T cell receptor beta chains below, sequenced in a study of T cell repertoires in cytomegalovirus infection. TCRdb re-analysed the reads in MiXCR, keeping a single row per CDR3 protein. Here the sample spans about 360,000 distinct CDR3 sequences, 18% being singletons. Sequenced material: PBMCs. Receptors originate from a human donor in good health (CMV status not recorded). Some clones in this sample may be carry-over from other donors' samples.

The V and J genes are TRBV11-1 and TRBJ1-5, with 9 bases that match TRBD1. This CDR3 is 16 amino acids long. V lost 6 bases to trimming and J lost 5 bases; unmatched junction nucleotides: 11. CDR1 and CDR2 from the germline V gene are SGHAT and FQDESV (reference sequence). The CDR3 sequence is CASRQAMGQGDQPQHF. The CDR3 DNA follows: TGTGCCAGCAGGCAGGCGATGGGACAGGGCGATCAGCCCCAGCATTTT.

The chain combines TRBV12-3 or TRBV12-4 with TRBJ2-3; D is possibly TRBD1 (6 bases). The CDR3 is 17 residues long. V was trimmed by 0 bases and J by 4 bases, leaving 17 bases between them. CDR3 amino acids: CASSLAGHPILPDTQYF. The CDR3 nucleotides are TGTGCCAGCAGTTTAGCGGGACATCCCATACTTCCAGATACGCAGTATTTT.

There are many counts of this clonotype. This chain joins TRBV7-8 and TRBJ2-6; 8 nucleotides match TRBD2. This CDR3 comprises 18 residues. The germline gives CDR1 SGHVS, CDR2 FQNEAQ. V was pared by 5 bases and J by 0 bases, with 9 bases of the junction left unmatched. CDR3 residues: CASSLLAGILSGANVLTF. The CDR3 region has the DNA TGTGCCAGCAGCCTATTAGCGGGGATCCTCTCTGGGGCCAACGTCCTGACTTTC. Full variable domain (outside the CDR3, taken from reference TRBV7-8 and TRBJ2-6): GAGVSQSPRYKVAKRGQDVALRCDPISGHVSLFWYQQALGQGPEFLTYFQNEAQLDKSGLPSDRFFAERPEGSVSTLKIQRTQQEDSAVYLCASSLLAGILSGANVLTFGAGSRLTVL.

This clonotype was seen ten or more times. V gene TRBV7-8 combines with J gene TRBJ2-1; D is possibly TRBD2 (7 bases). V lost 5 bases and J 0 bases, leaving 14 bases between the germline ends. The V gene's germline CDR1 is SGHVS and CDR2 FQNEAQ. CDR3 length: 16 residues. This CDR3 is CASSPSRGGSYNEQFF. As DNA, the CDR3 is TGTGCCAGCAGCCCTAGTAGGGGGGGCTCCTACAATGAGCAGTTCTTC.

This clonotype occurred a few times. The CDR3 protein is CASSSVTGGANIQYF. For the CDR3, the DNA is TGTGCCAGCAGCTCAGTAACGGGGGGGGCAAACATTCAGTACTTC. This chain connects TRBV5-4 to TRBJ2-4, with 8 bases identical to TRBD2. The CDR3 has 15 amino acids. In germline, CDR1 is SGHNT, CDR2 YYREEE (reference sequence). V was clipped by 3 bases and J by 6 bases; unmatched bases: 8.

The chain is built from TRBV19 and TRBJ1-5, with 7 bases lining up with TRBD1. Looked up from germline, CDR1 is LNHDA and CDR2 is SQIVND (reference sequence). V shed 7 bases and J 2 bases; nucleotides not matched to a gene: 8. This CDR3 spans 15 amino acids. CDR3 sequence (DNA): TGTGCCAGTACATCAGGGGGGTTACGCAATCAGCCCCAGCATTTT. This translates into CASTSGGLRNQPQHF.

Concerning this clonotype itself: One junction end disagrees with the germline gene, perhaps due to a read error. The J gene is TRBJ2-2, the V gene TRBV4-1; no definite D call. The CDR3 extends over 15 amino acids. Germline loops: CDR1 MGHRA, CDR2 YSYEKL. In DNA form, the CDR3 reads TGCACCAGCAGCCAACCTCTCCTTAGCCGGGGGGAGCTGTTTTTT. This sequence encodes CTSSQPLLSRGELFF.

The chain has TRBV3-1 and TRBJ1-1; D is unclear. V lost 4 bases and J lost 0, with 12 bases in between. The CDR3 covers 15 residues. Germline V gene lookup returns CDR1 LGHDT and CDR2 YNNKEL (reference sequence). CDR3 DNA sequence: TGTGCCAGCAGCCCCCGCGTTGTCATGAACACTGAAGCTTTCTTT. Its translation is CASSPRVVMNTEAFF.

V is TRBV7-2 and J is TRBJ2-7, with 7 bases matching TRBD1. Germline CDR1 SGHTA, CDR2 FQGNSA. The ends lost 5 bases at V and 0 bases at J; junction bases unmatched: 10. CDR3 length: 16 amino acids. In nucleotides, the CDR3 is TGTGCCAGCAGCCGAGGACAGGCAACTAGCTCCTACGAGCAGTACTTC. This encodes CASSRGQATSSYEQYF.

This clonotype was picked up many times. The rearrangement uses TRBV2 and TRBJ2-7; perhaps TRBD1 as D (5 bases). Germline lookup yields CDR1 SNHLY and CDR2 FYNNEI. The CDR3 sequence is 13 residues long. Trimming shortened V by 10 bases and J by 2 bases, and 15 bases separated the two germline ends. The CDR3 region is CATQDNGAYEQYF. CDR3 in DNA: TGTGCCACTCAGGACAACGGAGCCTACGAGCAGTACTTC.

In this sample, this clonotype turned up many times. The chain links TRBV28 to TRBJ2-7; 10 bases are shared with TRBD2. The V gene end was trimmed by 6 bases and the J gene end by 0 bases; junction bases not matched to a gene: 8. CDR1 and CDR2 from the germline V gene are MDHEN and SYDVKM. The CDR3 covers 16 residues. The CDR3 loop reads CASSQGLASISYEQYF. DNA for the CDR3: TGTGCCAGCAGCCAGGGACTAGCGTCCATCTCCTACGAGCAGTACTTC.

The chain links TRBV5-6 to TRBJ1-1, with D hard to call. V dropped 1 base and J dropped 4 bases, with 14 bases sitting between them. There are 15 residues in the CDR3. The germline gives CDR1 SGHDT, CDR2 YYEEEE. CDR3 sequence: CASSLFGPLGTEAFF. The CDR3 nucleotides read TGTGCCAGCAGCTTGTTTGGGCCCCTGGGCACTGAAGCTTTCTTT.

The sample holds many counts of this clonotype. The rearrangement joins TRBV7-2 to TRBJ2-2; D remains ambiguous. CDR3 length equals 13 residues. V lost 1 base and J 12 bases, leaving 12 bases between the germline ends. Germline CDR1 SGHTA, CDR2 FQGNSA. The CDR3 sequence is CASSLGMVRKLFF. The CDR3 coding sequence is TGTGCCAGCAGCTTAGGGATGGTCAGGAAGCTGTTTTTT.

There are many counts of this clonotype. V is TRBV11-2 and J is TRBJ2-2, with D unclear. The CDR3 is made up of 15 amino acids. Germline assignment: CDR1 SGHAT and CDR2 FQNNGV. Trimming took off 0 bases at V and 6 bases at J, with 11 bases between the two ends. In DNA form, the CDR3 reads TGTGCCAGCAGCTTAGATCGGACCCCTCCCGGGGAGCTGTTTTTT. Protein: CASSLDRTPPGELFF. The full variable domain, in which reference TRBV11-2 and TRBJ2-2 provide the parts outside the CDR3, is EAGVAQSPRYKIIEKRQSVAFWCNPISGHATLYWYQQILGQGPKLLIQFQNNGVVDDSQLPKDRFSAERLKGVDSTLKIQPAKLEDSAVYLCASSLDRTPPGELFFGEGSRLTVL.

There are a few counts of this clonotype. The chain combines TRBV6-2 or TRBV6-3 with TRBJ2-3; perhaps TRBD1 as D (6 bases). Trimming pared 10 bases from V and 5 bases from J, leaving 13 bases between. Germline CDR1 is MNHEY and CDR2 is SVGEGT. This CDR3 is built from 12 residues. Written as DNA, the CDR3 is TGTGCCACGTCTCGCAGGGGAGATACGCAGTATTTT. As protein: CATSRRGDTQYF.

In its sample, this clonotype was seen once. This chain links TRBV4-1 with TRBJ2-1; no definite D call. CDR1 is MGHRA and CDR2 is YSYEKL in the germline V gene. The germline V and J ends were trimmed by 0 bases and 6 bases, with 12 bases remaining between them. The CDR3 consists of 15 residues. Written as DNA, the CDR3 is TGCGCCAGCAGCCAAGAACCTACCTGGGGCAATGAGCAGTTCTTC. Translated: CASSQEPTWGNEQFF.

This clonotype has just a few counts. The V gene is TRBV12-3 or TRBV12-4, the J gene TRBJ2-1, with D uncertain. The CDR3 loop spans 15 amino acids. Trimming shortened V by 2 bases and J by 3 bases, and 11 bases separated the two germline ends. CDR3 bases: TGTGCCAGCAGTTTATCCATCAATGGCTACAATGAGCAGTTCTTC. This encodes CASSLSINGYNEQFF.

The V gene is TRBV15, the J gene TRBJ1-2, with a possible D match to TRBD1 (5 bases). V gave up 0 bases and J gave up 7 bases, with 15 bases separating them. Germline V gene sequence: CDR1 LNHNV, CDR2 YYDKDF (reference sequence). The CDR3 runs 15 residues. The CDR3 sequence is CATSRDGRGDSGYTF. The CDR3 DNA follows: TGTGCCACCAGCAGAGATGGGAGGGGAGATAGTGGCTACACCTTC.

This clonotype was picked up a small number of times. The rearrangement links TRBV18 to TRBJ2-5; 8 nucleotides align to TRBD1. V was clipped by 3 bases and J by 3 bases; unmatched bases: 9. Germline CDR1 reads KGHSH; CDR2 reads LQKENI. The CDR3 length is 16 residues. This CDR3 is CASSPASTGGKETQYF. For the CDR3, the DNA is TGTGCCAGCTCACCGGCGAGTACAGGGGGGAAAGAGACCCAGTACTTC. The full variable domain, rest sourced from reference TRBV18 and TRBJ2-5, is NAGVMQNPRHLVRRRGQEARLRCSPMKGHSHVYWYRQLPEEGLKFMVYLQKENIIDESGMPKERFSAEFPKEGPSILRIQQVVRGDSAAYFCASSPASTGGKETQYFGPGTRLLVL.

The sample holds a few counts of this clonotype. This rearrangement joins TRBV12-3 or TRBV12-4 to TRBJ1-5; no definite D call. With 5 bases removed from V and 5 bases from J, the gap between germline ends came to 25 bases. The length of the CDR3 is 18 residues. This chain's CDR3 is CASSPSGGSFDLDQPQHF. CDR3 nucleotide sequence: TGTGCCAGCAGTCCGTCTGGAGGGTCTTTTGACTTGGATCAGCCCCAGCATTTT.

The J gene is TRBJ2-5, the V gene TRBV27; 8 bases line up with TRBD1. This CDR3 has 12 residues. The germline V gene has CDR1 MNHEY and CDR2 SMNVEV (reference sequence). J lost 6 bases, V lost 8 bases, and 5 bases had no gene match. CDR3: CASGNRGKTQYF. CDR3 bases: TGTGCCAGCGGAAACAGGGGGAAGACCCAGTACTTC.